The present T cell receptor (beta chain) was sequenced within a study of T-cell reconstitution after alpha-beta-depleted transplantation in children (dated by TCRdb to about 2016). Regarding the complete study: The study quantitatively tracked T-cell immune reconstitution after TCRalphabeta/CD19-depleted allogeneic hematopoietic cell transplantation in children using TCR repertoire profiling.

Its CDR3 holds 14 amino acids, cysteine through phenylalanine. The only DNA kept is the CDR3, 42 bases in frame from the first base. CDR1 and CDR2 are drawn from the germline V gene: SGDLS, YYNGEE. Deletion took 3 bases off V and 2 bases off J, with a span of 12 bases between the germline ends. The paper as a whole reports these results and caveats: In some patients, high TCRbeta diversity at day 60 was attributed to recipient T cells and intrathymic progenitors that had survived conditioning. Hyperexpanded clone frequencies declined over subsequent months; after one year, T-cell counts and TCRbeta diversity were mostly attributed to newly produced T cells. The apparently early alphabetaT-cell count recovery about two months after transplant was reportedly dependent on only several hundred rapidly expanded clones derived from non-depleted graft cells.

In the case of this clonotype: Its binding antigen is unknown. No base quality values were provided; no much bigger clone lies one nucleotide off.

The library relied on PCR. The instrument was an Illumina HiSeq 2500. TCR libraries were prepared with molecular barcoding, using unique molecular identifiers to normalize TCRbeta repertoire quantification. TCRdb ran its own pipeline on the public reads, namely fastp trimming at Q25 and MiXCR clone calling, and kept in-frame beta chains. Each entry merges the rows of one CDR3 protein and shows their most common DNA and genes. The sample has about 58,000 distinct CDR3 sequences on record, 44% of them singletons. The top ten clones comprise roughly 98% of the sample. Explained via the paper, the treatment or condition label denotes: allogeneic hematopoietic cell transplantation with graft depleted of TCRalphabeta T cells and CD19 B cells. The children who served as transplant recipients had been given grafts of TCRalphabeta/CD19-depleted allogeneic hematopoietic cells.

The chain uses TRBV9 and TRBJ2-7, and possibly TRBD1, on 7 matching bases. This receptor was identified in a male patient between 5 and 17 years old who had a stem cell transplant for acute lymphoblastic leukemia, so the T cells may come from the graft donor. Material: PBMCs, mostly from graft donor cells, obtained 360 days after TCRalphabeta/CD19-depleted stem cell transplant. The CDR3 sequence is CASSAGGLTYEQYF. The DNA sequence is given as TGTGCCAGCAGCGCAGGGGGGCTGACCTACGAGCAGTACTTC.